Below, 14 T cell receptor beta chains from the same sample are listed, as sequenced in a study of control samples from healthy donors and cancer patients. Using immunoSEQ multiplex PCR, the repertoire was profiled, and TCRdb retains in-frame clones only, with some absent. The sample yields 170,000 or so clones, around 89% seen once. The specimen was blood. These receptor sequences come from a woman between 50 and 59 years old in good health.

The chain has TRBV5-4 and TRBJ2-3, with D tentatively TRBD1 or TRBD2 (5 bases each). The V gene lost 2 bases and the J gene lost 2 bases, with 15 bases spanning the gap. Germline V gives CDR1 SGHNT, CDR2 YYREEE (reference sequence). This CDR3 is 16 amino acids long. The chain's CDR3 is CASSLPGPQNTDTQYF. In DNA, the CDR3 is TGTGCCAGCAGCTTACCGGGACCGCAGAACACAGATACGCAGTATTTT.

This chain joins TRBV18 and TRBJ2-5; D remains ambiguous. Germline V gives CDR1 KGHSH, CDR2 LQKENI. The length of the CDR3 is 13 residues. V was cut by 5 bases and J by 2 bases, with 9 bases left in between. The CDR3 loop is CASSTFKQETQYF. CDR3 bases: TGTGCCAGCTCAACATTCAAACAAGAGACCCAGTACTTC.

The rearrangement uses TRBV14 and TRBJ2-3, with TRBD1 matching 7 bases. Germline V lookup: CDR1 SGHDN, CDR2 FVKESK. J lost 1 base, V lost 2 bases, and 6 bases had no gene match. The CDR3 is 16 amino acids. DNA of the CDR3: TGTGCCAGCAGCCAAAACAGGGGCCCGGGCACAGATACGCAGTATTTT. Residues: CASSQNRGPGTDTQYF.

The chain combines TRBV30 with TRBJ1-1; D remains unclear. Deletions cut 0 bases from V and 8 bases from J, with 10 bases between. From germline, CDR1 is GTSNPN and CDR2 SVGIG (reference sequence). This CDR3 has 12 amino acids. The CDR3 region is CAWSVRGQEAFF. In DNA, the CDR3 is TGTGCCTGGAGTGTAAGAGGGCAAGAAGCTTTCTTT.

The V gene is TRBV28, the J gene TRBJ2-3; D possibly corresponds to TRBD2 (6 bases). V was trimmed by 6 bases and J by 4 bases, leaving 29 bases between them. The CDR3 length is 19 residues. From germline, CDR1 is MDHEN and CDR2 SYDVKM. The CDR3 sequence is CASSRVRMKQEGLADTQYF. The CDR3 DNA reads as TGTGCCAGCAGCCGAGTTAGGATGAAGCAGGAGGGCCTCGCAGATACGCAGTATTTT.

This chain links TRBV30 with TRBJ1-1, with D perhaps TRBD1 (5 bases). Germline V gene sequence: CDR1 GTSNPN, CDR2 SVGIG (reference sequence). The V and J ends lost 7 bases and 0 bases respectively, with 15 bases between them. CDR3 size: 14 residues. CDR3 residues: CASHRGRLNTEAFF. Written as DNA, the CDR3 is TGTGCCTCCCACCGGGGACGCTTGAACACTGAAGCTTTCTTT. The full variable domain, in which reference TRBV30 and TRBJ1-1 provide the parts outside the CDR3, is SQTIHQWPATLVQPVGSPLSLECTVEGTSNPNLYWYRQAAGRGLQLLFYSVGIGQISSEVPQNLSASRPQDRQFILSSKKLLLSDSGFYLCASHRGRLNTEAFFGQGTRLTVV.

This clone showed up just a few times. The chain has TRBV5-1 and TRBJ2-3; tentatively, D is TRBD2 (7 bases). Germline CDR1 is SGHRS and CDR2 is YFSETQ. The V end was cut by 4 bases, the J end by 4 bases, with 19 bases between. The CDR3 consists of 16 residues. CDR3 residues: CASSPGAGAGADTQYF. The CDR3 DNA reads as TGCGCCAGCAGCCCTGGTGCGGGAGCAGGGGCAGATACGCAGTATTTT.

This sequence joins TRBV11-2 and TRBJ1-5, with D possibly being TRBD1 (5 bases). The germline gives CDR1 SGHAT, CDR2 FQNNGV. The CDR3 has 13 residues. Trimming cost V 3 bases and J 7 bases, with 10 bases left between them. CDR3 coding DNA: TGTGCCAGCAGCTTGGGGGTCGGACAGCCCCAGCATTTT. It codes for CASSLGVGQPQHF.

V and J are TRBV5-6 and TRBJ1-6; D is uncertain. The CDR3 extends over 15 amino acids. V lost 4 bases to trimming and J lost 7 bases, with 15 bases between them. CDR1 and CDR2 from the germline V gene are SGHDT and YYEEEE. CDR3 sequence reads: CASSLGDLVNSPLHF. DNA of the CDR3: TGTGCCAGCAGCCTAGGAGATTTGGTCAATTCACCCCTCCACTTT.

The J gene is TRBJ2-6, the V gene TRBV11-2, with 12 bases fitting TRBD2. Germline trimming cut 5 bases from V and 1 base from J; bases unmatched to any gene: 9. The length of the CDR3 is 19 residues. CDR1 is SGHAT and CDR2 is FQNNGV in the germline V gene. CDR3 sequence: CASSMPGLAGLSGANVLTF. The CDR3 DNA follows: TGTGCCAGCAGCATGCCGGGACTAGCGGGTTTATCTGGGGCCAACGTCCTGACTTTC.

CDR3 amino acids: CASSQDLQSGTNTEAFF. The CDR3 nucleotides read TGCGCCAGCAGCCAAGACTTACAATCCGGGACTAACACTGAAGCTTTCTTT. The gene calls are TRBV4-1 and TRBJ1-1, with D perhaps matching TRBD1 (5 bases). This CDR3 is built from 17 residues. Trimming removed 0 bases at V and 2 bases at J, with 16 bases between. From germline, CDR1 is MGHRA and CDR2 YSYEKL.

This clone appeared a single time. The chain combines TRBV2 with TRBJ1-2; D uncertain. CDR1 and CDR2 from the germline V gene are SNHLY and FYNNEI. This CDR3 comprises 14 residues. The V end was cut by 8 bases, the J end by 4 bases, with 17 bases between. The CDR3 DNA is TGTGCCAGCTTAACCGAGGTCTCAGTCTATGGCTACACCTTC. Its translation is CASLTEVSVYGYTF.

Details on this clone: The junction departs from the called germline gene at one end, perhaps through a read error. The chain combines TRBV7-7 with TRBJ2-5; tentative D call: TRBD1 (5 bases). CDR1 and CDR2 (germline): SSHAT, FNYEAQ (reference sequence). The CDR3 runs to 15 residues. DNA for the CDR3: TGTGCTAGCAGCTCCCAAAAAGGGGCAGGGGAGACCCAGTACTTC. This encodes CASSSQKGAGETQYF.

The chain couples TRBV6-5 to TRBJ2-7; D gene uncertain. Trimming removed 5 bases at V and 0 bases at J, with 11 bases between. Germline-derived CDR1 and CDR2 are MNHEY and SVGAGI. CDR3 length: 14 amino acids. This CDR3 is CASSLRRDSYEQYF. CDR3 coding DNA: TGTGCCAGCAGTCTTAGGAGAGACTCCTACGAGCAGTACTTC.